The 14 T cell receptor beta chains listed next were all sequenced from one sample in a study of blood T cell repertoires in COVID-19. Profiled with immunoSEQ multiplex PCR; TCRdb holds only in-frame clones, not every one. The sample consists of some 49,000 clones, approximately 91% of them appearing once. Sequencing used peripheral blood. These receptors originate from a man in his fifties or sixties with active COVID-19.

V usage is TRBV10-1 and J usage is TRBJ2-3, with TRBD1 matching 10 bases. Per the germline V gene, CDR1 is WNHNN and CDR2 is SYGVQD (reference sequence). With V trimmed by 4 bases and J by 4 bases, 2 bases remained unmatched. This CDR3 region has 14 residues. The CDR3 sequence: CASSGQGAADTQYF. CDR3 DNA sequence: TGCGCCAGCAGTGGACAGGGGGCCGCAGATACGCAGTATTTT.

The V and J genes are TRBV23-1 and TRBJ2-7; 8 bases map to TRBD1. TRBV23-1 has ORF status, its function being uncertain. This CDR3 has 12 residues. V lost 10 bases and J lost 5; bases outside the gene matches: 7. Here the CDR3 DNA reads TGCGCCAACGCTGACAGGGGCCACGAGCAGTACTTC. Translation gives CANADRGHEQYF.

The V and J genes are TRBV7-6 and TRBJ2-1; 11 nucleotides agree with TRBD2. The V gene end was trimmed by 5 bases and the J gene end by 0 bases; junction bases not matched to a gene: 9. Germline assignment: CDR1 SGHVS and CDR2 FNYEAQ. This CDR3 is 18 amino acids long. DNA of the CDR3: TGTGCCAGCAGCCTCGGACTAGCGGGCCCTCACTCCTACAATGAGCAGTTCTTC. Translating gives CASSLGLAGPHSYNEQFF.

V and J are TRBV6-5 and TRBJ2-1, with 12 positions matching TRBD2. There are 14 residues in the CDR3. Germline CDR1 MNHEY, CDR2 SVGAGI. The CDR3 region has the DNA TGTGGGAGACTAGCGGGAGAAAGTTGCAGTGAGCAGTTCTTC. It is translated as CGRLAGESCSEQFF.

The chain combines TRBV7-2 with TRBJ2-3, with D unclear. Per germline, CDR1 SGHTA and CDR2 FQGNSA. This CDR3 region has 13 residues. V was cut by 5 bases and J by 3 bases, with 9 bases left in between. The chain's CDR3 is CASSDTNTDTQYF. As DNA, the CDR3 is TGTGCCAGCAGCGACACCAATACAGATACGCAGTATTTT.

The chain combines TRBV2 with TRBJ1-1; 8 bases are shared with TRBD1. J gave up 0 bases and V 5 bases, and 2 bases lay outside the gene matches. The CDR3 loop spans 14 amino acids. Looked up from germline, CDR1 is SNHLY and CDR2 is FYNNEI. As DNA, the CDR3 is TGTGCCAGCAGTCGACAGGGGATGAACACTGAAGCTTTCTTT. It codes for CASSRQGMNTEAFF. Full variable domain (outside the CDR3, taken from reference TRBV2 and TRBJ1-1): EPEVTQTPSHQVTQMGQEVILRCVPISNHLYFYWYRQILGQKVEFLVSFYNNEISEKSEIFDDQFSVERPDGSNFTLKIRSTKLEDSAMYFCASSRQGMNTEAFFGQGTRLTVV.

CDR3 protein: CASSLGGGPYEQYF. For the CDR3, the DNA is TGTGCCAGCAGCTTAGGGGGGGGCCCCTACGAGCAGTACTTC. The chain recombines TRBV7-8 with TRBJ2-7; D perhaps matches TRBD2 (7 bases). The V end was cut by 1 base, the J end by 2 bases, with 9 bases between. In germline, CDR1 is SGHVS, CDR2 FQNEAQ. CDR3 length: 14 residues.

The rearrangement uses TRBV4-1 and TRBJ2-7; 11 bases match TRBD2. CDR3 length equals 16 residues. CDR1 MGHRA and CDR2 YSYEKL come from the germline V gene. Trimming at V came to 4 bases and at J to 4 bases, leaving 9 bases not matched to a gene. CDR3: CASSRNSGGAAYEQYF. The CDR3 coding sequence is TGCGCCAGCAGCCGTAATAGCGGGGGGGCGGCGTACGAGCAGTACTTC.

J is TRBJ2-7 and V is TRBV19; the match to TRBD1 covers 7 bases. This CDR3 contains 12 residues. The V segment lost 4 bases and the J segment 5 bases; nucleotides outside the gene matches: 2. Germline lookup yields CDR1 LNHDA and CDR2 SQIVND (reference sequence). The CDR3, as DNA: TGTGCCAGTAGTACGACAGGGAACGAGCAGTACTTC. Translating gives CASSTTGNEQYF.

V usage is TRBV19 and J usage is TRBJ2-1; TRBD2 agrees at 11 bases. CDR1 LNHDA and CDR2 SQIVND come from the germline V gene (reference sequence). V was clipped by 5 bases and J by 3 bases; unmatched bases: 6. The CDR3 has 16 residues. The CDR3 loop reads CASSVKLAGVYNEQFF. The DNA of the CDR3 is TGTGCCAGTAGTGTCAAACTAGCGGGAGTCTACAATGAGCAGTTCTTC.

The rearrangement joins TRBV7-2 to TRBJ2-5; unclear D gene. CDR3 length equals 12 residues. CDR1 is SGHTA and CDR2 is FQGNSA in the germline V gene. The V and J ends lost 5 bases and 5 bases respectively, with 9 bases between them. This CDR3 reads CASSRSRETQYF. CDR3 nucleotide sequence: TGTGCCAGCAGCCGTTCGAGGGAGACCCAGTACTTC.

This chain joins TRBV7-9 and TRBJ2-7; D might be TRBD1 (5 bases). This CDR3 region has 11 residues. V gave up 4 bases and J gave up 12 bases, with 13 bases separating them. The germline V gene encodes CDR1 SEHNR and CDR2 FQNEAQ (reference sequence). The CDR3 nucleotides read TGTGCCAGCAGCTCCCGACAGTTATGGTACTTC. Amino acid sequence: CASSSRQLWYF.

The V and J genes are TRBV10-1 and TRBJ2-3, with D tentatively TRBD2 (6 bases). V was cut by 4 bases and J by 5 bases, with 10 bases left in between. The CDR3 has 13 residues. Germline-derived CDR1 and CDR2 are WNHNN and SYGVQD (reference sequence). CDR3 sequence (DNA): TGCGCCAGCAGTGGGGGAGGAGGAGATACGCAGTATTTT. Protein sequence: CASSGGGGDTQYF.

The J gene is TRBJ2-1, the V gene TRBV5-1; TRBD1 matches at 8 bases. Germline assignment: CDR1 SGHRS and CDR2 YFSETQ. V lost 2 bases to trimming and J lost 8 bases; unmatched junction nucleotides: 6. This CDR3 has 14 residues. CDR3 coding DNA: TGCGCCAGCAGCTTAGGACAGGGTGGGGATGAGCAGTTCTTC. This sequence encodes CASSLGQGGDEQFF.